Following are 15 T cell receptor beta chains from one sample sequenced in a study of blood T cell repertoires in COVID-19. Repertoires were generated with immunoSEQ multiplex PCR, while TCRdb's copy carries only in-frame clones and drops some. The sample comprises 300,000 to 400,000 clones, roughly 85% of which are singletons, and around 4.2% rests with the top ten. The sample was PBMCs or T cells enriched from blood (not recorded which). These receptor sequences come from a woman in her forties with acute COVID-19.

The CDR3 nucleotides are TGTGCCAGCTCACCAAAGGCGCTAGCGGGAAGACCCGAGACCCAGTACTTC. This gives the protein CASSPKALAGRPETQYF. V gene TRBV18 combines with J gene TRBJ2-5; 9 bases line up with TRBD2. Germline loops: CDR1 KGHSH, CDR2 LQKENI. Trimming took 2 bases from V and 5 from J; bases not matched to a gene: 12. The CDR3 totals 17 residues.

The CDR3 nucleotides are TGTGCCAGCAGTTCGGGACTAGCGGGGGGTCCAGATACGCAGTATTTT. Amino acids: CASSSGLAGGPDTQYF. The genes are TRBV6-5 and TRBJ2-3; 15 nucleotides align to TRBD2. Germline V gives CDR1 MNHEY, CDR2 SVGAGI. After removal of 4 bases from V and 4 bases from J, the junction contained 3 bases not matched to a gene. This CDR3 has 16 residues.

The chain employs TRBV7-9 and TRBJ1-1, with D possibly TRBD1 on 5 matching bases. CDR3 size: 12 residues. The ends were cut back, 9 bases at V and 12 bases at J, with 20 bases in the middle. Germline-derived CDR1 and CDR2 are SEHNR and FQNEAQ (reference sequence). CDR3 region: CASIPSLGGPFF. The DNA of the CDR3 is TGTGCCAGTATACCTAGTTTGGGGGGACCTTTCTTT.

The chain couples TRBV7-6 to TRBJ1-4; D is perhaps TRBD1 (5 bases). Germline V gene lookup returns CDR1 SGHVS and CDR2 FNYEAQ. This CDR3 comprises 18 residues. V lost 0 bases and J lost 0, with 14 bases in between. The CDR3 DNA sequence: TGTGCCAGCAGCTTAGCGTTAACAGTAGGGGCAACTAATGAAAAACTGTTTTTT. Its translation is CASSLALTVGATNEKLFF.

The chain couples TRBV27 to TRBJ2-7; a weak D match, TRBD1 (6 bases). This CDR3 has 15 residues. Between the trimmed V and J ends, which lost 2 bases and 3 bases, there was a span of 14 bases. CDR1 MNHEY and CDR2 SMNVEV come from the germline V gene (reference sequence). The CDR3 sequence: CASSLITGSNYEQYF. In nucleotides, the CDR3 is TGTGCCAGCAGTTTAATTACAGGGAGTAACTACGAGCAGTACTTC.

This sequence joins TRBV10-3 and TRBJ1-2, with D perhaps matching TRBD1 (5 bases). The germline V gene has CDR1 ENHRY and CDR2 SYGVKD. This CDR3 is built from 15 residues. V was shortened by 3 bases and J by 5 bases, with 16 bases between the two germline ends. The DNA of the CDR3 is TGTGCCATCAGTGACAGGGCCCGGACGAAATATGGCTACACCTTC. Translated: CAISDRARTKYGYTF.

CDR3 sequence: CASSKIAGGSTDTQYF. CDR3 DNA sequence: TGTGCCAGCAGCAAAATAGCGGGGGGGAGCACAGATACGCAGTATTTT. V and J are TRBV7-2 and TRBJ2-3; 11 bases align to TRBD2. The V and J ends lost 5 bases and 0 bases, in that order; junction bases with no gene match: 4. Looked up from germline, CDR1 is SGHTA and CDR2 is FQGNSA. The CDR3 has 16 residues.

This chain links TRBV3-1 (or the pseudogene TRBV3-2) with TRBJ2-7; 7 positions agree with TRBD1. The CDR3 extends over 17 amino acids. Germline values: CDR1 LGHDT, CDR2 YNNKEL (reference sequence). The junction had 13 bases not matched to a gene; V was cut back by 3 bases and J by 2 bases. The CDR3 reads CASSHRKNRGAPYEQYF. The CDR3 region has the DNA TGTGCCAGCAGCCACCGAAAGAACAGGGGAGCACCCTACGAGCAGTACTTC.

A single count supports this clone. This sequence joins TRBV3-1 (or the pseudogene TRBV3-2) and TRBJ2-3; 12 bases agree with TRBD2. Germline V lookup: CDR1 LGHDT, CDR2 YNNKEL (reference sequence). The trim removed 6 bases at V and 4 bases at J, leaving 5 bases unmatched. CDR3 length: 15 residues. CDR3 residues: CASRQLAGGADTQYF. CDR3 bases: TGTGCCAGCAGACAACTAGCGGGAGGAGCAGATACGCAGTATTTT.

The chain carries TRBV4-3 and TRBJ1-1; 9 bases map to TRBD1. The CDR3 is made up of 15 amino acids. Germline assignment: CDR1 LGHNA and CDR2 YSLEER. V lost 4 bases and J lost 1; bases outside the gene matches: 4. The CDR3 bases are TGCGCCAGCAGCCCGGGACAGGGAAGGAACACTGAAGCTTTCTTT. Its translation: CASSPGQGRNTEAFF.

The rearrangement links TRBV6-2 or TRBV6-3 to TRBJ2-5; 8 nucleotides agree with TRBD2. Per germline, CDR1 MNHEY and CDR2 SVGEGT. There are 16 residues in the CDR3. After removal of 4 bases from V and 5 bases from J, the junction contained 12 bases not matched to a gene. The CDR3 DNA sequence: TGTGCCAGCAGTTCCTCCGGCGGGAGGTTTGGGGAGACCCAGTACTTC. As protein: CASSSSGGRFGETQYF.

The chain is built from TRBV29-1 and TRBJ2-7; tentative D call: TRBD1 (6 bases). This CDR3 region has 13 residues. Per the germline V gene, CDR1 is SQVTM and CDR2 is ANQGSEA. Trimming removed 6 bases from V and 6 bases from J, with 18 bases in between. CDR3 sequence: CSVMTGLMGEQYF. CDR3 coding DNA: TGCAGCGTGATGACAGGTCTCATGGGCGAGCAGTACTTC.

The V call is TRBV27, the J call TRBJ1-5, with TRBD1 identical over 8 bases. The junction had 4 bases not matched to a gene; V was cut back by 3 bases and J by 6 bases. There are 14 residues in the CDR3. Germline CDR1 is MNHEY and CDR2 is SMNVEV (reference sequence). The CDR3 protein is CASSFQGARQPQHF. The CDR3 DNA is TGTGCCAGCAGTTTCCAGGGGGCGCGTCAGCCCCAGCATTTT.

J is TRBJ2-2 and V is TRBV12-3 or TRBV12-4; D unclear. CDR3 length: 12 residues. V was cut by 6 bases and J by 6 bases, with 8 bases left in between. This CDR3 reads CASSPLAGELFF. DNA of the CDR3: TGTGCCAGCAGCCCTCTAGCCGGGGAGCTGTTTTTT.

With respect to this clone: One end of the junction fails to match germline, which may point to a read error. CDR3 protein: CASSLRPASASYEQYF. CDR3 coding DNA: TGTGCTAGCAGCCTACGGCCCGCTAGCGCCTCCTACGAGCAGTACTTC. The chain employs TRBV7-7 and TRBJ2-7; tentatively, D is TRBD2 (6 bases). This CDR3 has 16 residues. Per the germline V gene, CDR1 is SSHAT and CDR2 is FNYEAQ (reference sequence).